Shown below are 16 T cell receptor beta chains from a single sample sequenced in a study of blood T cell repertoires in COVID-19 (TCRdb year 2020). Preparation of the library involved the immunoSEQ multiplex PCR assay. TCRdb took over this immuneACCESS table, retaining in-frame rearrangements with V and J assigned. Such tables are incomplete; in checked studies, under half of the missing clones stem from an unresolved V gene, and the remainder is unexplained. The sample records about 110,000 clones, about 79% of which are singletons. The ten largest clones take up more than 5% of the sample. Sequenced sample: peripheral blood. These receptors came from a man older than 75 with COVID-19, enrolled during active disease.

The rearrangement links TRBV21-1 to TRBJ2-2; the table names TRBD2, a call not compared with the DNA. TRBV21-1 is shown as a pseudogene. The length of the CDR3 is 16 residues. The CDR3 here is CASTEYGTSYTGELFF. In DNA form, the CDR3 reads TGTGCCAGCACCGAGTATGGGACTTCCTACACCGGGGAGCTGTTTTTT.

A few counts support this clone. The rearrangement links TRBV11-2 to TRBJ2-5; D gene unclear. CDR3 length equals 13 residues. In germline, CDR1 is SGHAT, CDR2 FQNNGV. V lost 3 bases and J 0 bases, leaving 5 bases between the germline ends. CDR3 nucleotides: TGTGCCAGCAGCTTCCTGTACCAAGAGACCCAGTACTTC. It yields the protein CASSFLYQETQYF.

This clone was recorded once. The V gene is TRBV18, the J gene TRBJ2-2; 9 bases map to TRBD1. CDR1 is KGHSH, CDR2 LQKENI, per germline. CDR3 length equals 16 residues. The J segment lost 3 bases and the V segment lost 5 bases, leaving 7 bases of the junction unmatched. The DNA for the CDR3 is TGTGCCAGCTCAGAAAGGGACAGGGATTACACCGGGGAGCTGTTTTTT. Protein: CASSERDRDYTGELFF.

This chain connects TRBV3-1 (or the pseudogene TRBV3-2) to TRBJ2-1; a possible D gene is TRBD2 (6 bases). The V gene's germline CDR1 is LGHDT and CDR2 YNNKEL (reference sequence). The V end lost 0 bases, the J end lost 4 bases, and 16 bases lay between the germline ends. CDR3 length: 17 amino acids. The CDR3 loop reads CASSQDGAEGAYNEQFF. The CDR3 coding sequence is TGTGCCAGCAGCCAAGATGGGGCGGAGGGAGCTTACAATGAGCAGTTCTTC.

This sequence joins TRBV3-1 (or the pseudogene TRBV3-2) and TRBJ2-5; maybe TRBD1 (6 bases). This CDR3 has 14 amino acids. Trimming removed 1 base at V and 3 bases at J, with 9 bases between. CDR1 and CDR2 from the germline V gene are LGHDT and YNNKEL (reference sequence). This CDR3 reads CASSQGQAEETQYF. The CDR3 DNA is TGTGCCAGCAGCCAAGGACAGGCGGAAGAGACCCAGTACTTC.

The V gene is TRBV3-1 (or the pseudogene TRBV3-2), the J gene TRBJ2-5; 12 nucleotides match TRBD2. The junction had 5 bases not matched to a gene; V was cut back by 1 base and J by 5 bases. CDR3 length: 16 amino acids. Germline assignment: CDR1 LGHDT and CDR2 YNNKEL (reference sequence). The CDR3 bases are TGTGCCAGCAGCCAAGGGACTAGCGGGGATGGTGAGACCCAGTACTTC. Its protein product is CASSQGTSGDGETQYF.

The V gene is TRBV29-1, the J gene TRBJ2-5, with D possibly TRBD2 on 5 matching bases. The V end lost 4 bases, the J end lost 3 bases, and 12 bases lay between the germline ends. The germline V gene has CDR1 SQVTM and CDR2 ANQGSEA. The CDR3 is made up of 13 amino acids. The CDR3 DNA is TGCAGCGTTGGGTCAGCGGCCAAAGAGACCCAGTACTTC. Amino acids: CSVGSAAKETQYF.

The chain's CDR3 is CASSTGGGVYEQYF. In DNA form, the CDR3 reads TGTGCCAGCAGTACAGGGGGGGGCGTCTACGAGCAGTACTTC. The V and J genes are TRBV6-2 or TRBV6-3 and TRBJ2-7, with TRBD1 as a possible D gene (8 bases). V shed 5 bases and J shed 3 bases, with 14 bases lying between them. Germline V gene lookup returns CDR1 MNHEY and CDR2 SVGEGT. The CDR3 loop spans 14 amino acids.

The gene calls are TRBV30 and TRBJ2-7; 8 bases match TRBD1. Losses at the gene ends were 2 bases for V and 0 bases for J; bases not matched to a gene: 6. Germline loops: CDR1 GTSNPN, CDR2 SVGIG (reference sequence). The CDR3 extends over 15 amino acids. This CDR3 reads CAWSPGTGFSYEQYF. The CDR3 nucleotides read TGTGCCTGGAGTCCAGGGACAGGTTTCTCCTACGAGCAGTACTTC.

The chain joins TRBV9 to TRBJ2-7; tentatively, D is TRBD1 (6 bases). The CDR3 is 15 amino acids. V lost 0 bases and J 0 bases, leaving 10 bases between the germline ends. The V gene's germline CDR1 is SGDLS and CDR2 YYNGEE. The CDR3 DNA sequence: TGTGCCAGCAGCGTAGCGGGGACAAACTCCTACGAGCAGTACTTC. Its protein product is CASSVAGTNSYEQYF.

This CDR3 is CASSLFSGGASTDTQYF. The CDR3 bases are TGCGCCAGCAGCTTGTTTTCCGGTGGGGCTAGCACAGATACGCAGTATTTT. V is TRBV5-1 and J is TRBJ2-3, with D tentatively TRBD1 (5 bases). The germline gives CDR1 SGHRS, CDR2 YFSETQ. Trimming took 1 base from V and 0 from J, leaving 15 bases between them. The CDR3 loop spans 17 amino acids.

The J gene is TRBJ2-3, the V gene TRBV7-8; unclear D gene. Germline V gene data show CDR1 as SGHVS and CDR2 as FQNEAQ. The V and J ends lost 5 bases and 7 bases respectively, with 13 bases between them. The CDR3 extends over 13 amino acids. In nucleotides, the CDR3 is TGTGCCAGCAGCGAGAGGCTAGTCTATACGCAGTATTTT. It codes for CASSERLVYTQYF.

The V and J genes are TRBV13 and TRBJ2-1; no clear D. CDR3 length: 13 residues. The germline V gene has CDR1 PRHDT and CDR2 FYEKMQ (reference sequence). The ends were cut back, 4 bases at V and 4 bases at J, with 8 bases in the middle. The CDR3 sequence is CASSYYSYNEQFF. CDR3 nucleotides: TGTGCCAGCAGCTATTACAGTTACAATGAGCAGTTCTTC.

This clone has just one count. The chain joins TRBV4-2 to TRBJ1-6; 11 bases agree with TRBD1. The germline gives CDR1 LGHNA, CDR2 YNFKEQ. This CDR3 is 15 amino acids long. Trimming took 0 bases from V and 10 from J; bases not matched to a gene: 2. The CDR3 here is CASSQEGDRGSPLHF. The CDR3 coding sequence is TGTGCCAGCAGCCAAGAAGGGGACAGGGGGTCACCCCTCCACTTT.

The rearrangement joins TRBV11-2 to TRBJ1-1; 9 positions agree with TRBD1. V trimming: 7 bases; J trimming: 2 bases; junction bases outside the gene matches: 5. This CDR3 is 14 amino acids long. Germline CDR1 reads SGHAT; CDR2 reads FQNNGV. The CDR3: CASNPGQGNTEAFF. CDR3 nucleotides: TGTGCCAGCAACCCGGGACAGGGAAACACTGAAGCTTTCTTT.

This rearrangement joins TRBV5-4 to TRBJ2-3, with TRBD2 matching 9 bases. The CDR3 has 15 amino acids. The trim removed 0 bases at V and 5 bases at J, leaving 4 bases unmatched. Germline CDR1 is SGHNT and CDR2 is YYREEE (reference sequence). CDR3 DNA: TGTGCCAGCAGCTTGGAGCTAGCGGGAATAGATACGCAGTATTTT. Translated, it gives CASSLELAGIDTQYF.